These T cell receptor beta chains were read from a single sample in a study of cytomegalovirus exposure and HLA in healthy donors. Profiling relied on immunoSEQ multiplex PCR, and the TCRdb table lists in-frame clones only, not all of them. The sample records over 110,000 clones, around 87% being singletons. Source material: PBMCs. The origin of the receptors is a man aged 18 to 30 in good health and CMV-seropositive. Each CDR3 is given with its conserved first and last residue. The order of the fields is V gene, D gene, clone size, J gene, CDR3 length, CDR3 protein, CDR3 DNA. The D gene is left open where the match is weak. Size tells how often a clone was seen (once, few, many) or the class of an expanded clone, and some rows leave it out.

v_gene: TRBV15; d_gene: .; abundance: .; j_gene: TRBJ1-1; len: 14; CDR3aa: CATSRDRGYTEAFF; CDR3nt: TGTGCCACCAGCAGAGATCGGGGGTACACTGAAGCTTTCTTT
v_gene: TRBV5-1; d_gene: .; abundance: .; j_gene: TRBJ2-2; len: 16; CDR3aa: CASSLEGRGYTGELFF; CDR3nt: TGCGCCAGCAGCTTGGAAGGCAGGGGTTACACCGGGGAGCTGTTTTTT
v_gene: TRBV5-5; d_gene: .; abundance: .; j_gene: TRBJ2-5; len: 14; CDR3aa: CASSLGPIIETQYF; CDR3nt: TGTGCCAGCAGCTTGGGGCCAATAATCGAGACCCAGTACTTC
v_gene: TRBV4-1; d_gene: .; abundance: .; j_gene: TRBJ2-1; len: 15; CDR3aa: CASSQPRTTPNEQFF; CDR3nt: TGCGCCAGCAGCCAACCCCGAACTACTCCCAATGAGCAGTTCTTC
v_gene: TRBV9; d_gene: TRBD1; abundance: .; j_gene: TRBJ1-1; len: 15; CDR3aa: CASSVLVRGDTEAFF; CDR3nt: TGTGCCAGCAGCGTCCTAGTCAGGGGGGACACTGAAGCTTTCTTT
v_gene: TRBV5-1; d_gene: TRBD1; abundance: .; j_gene: TRBJ1-4; len: 16; CDR3aa: CASSLVGTGINEKLFF; CDR3nt: TGCGCCAGCAGCTTGGTAGGGACAGGGATTAATGAAAAACTGTTTTTT
v_gene: TRBV29-1; d_gene: TRBD2; abundance: .; j_gene: TRBJ2-3; len: 16; CDR3aa: CSVEPLAGDPLNTQYF; CDR3nt: TGCAGCGTTGAACCCTTAGCGGGCGACCCCCTGAATACGCAGTATTTT
v_gene: TRBV11-3; d_gene: TRBD1; abundance: .; j_gene: TRBJ2-7; len: 16; CDR3aa: CASSPRQGWRRYEQYF; CDR3nt: TGTGCCAGCAGCCCTCGACAGGGATGGAGGCGCTACGAGCAGTACTTC
v_gene: TRBV7-9; d_gene: TRBD2; abundance: .; j_gene: TRBJ2-5; len: 16; CDR3aa: CASSLPKRGWQETQYF; CDR3nt: TGTGCCAGCAGCTTACCCAAGCGGGGGTGGCAGGAGACCCAGTACTTC
v_gene: TRBV2; d_gene: .; abundance: .; j_gene: TRBJ2-7; len: 17; CDR3aa: CASIGAIGGVSSYEQYF; CDR3nt: TGTGCCAGCATCGGGGCAATTGGAGGGGTCAGTTCCTACGAGCAGTACTTC
v_gene: TRBV15; d_gene: .; abundance: .; j_gene: TRBJ2-2; len: 16; CDR3aa: CATSRDTEDLTGELFF; CDR3nt: TGTGCCACCAGCAGAGATACGGAGGACTTGACCGGGGAGCTGTTTTTT
v_gene: TRBV27; d_gene: .; abundance: once; j_gene: TRBJ2-1; len: 16; CDR3aa: CASSLFLGQRMNEQFF; CDR3nt: TGTGCCAGCAGTTTATTTTTAGGCCAGCGGATGAATGAGCAGTTCTTC
v_gene: TRBV11-3; d_gene: .; abundance: few; j_gene: TRBJ1-3; len: 14; CDR3aa: CASSSRDSGNTIYF; CDR3nt: TGTGCCAGCAGCTCCAGGGACTCTGGAAACACCATATATTTT
v_gene: TRBV6-1; d_gene: .; abundance: .; j_gene: TRBJ2-1; len: 13; CDR3aa: CASSATGTYEQFF; CDR3nt: TGTGCCAGCAGTGCAACCGGGACATATGAGCAGTTCTTC
v_gene: TRBV7-3; d_gene: .; abundance: .; j_gene: TRBJ2-7; len: 13; CDR3aa: CASSLTRSGEQYF; CDR3nt: TGTGCCAGCAGCTTAACAAGGTCGGGCGAGCAGTACTTC
v_gene: TRBV27; d_gene: .; abundance: .; j_gene: TRBJ2-7; len: 15; CDR3aa: CASSLVGVGSYEQYF; CDR3nt: TGTGCCAGCAGTTTAGTAGGGGTGGGCTCCTACGAGCAGTACTTC
v_gene: TRBV4-1; d_gene: TRBD1; abundance: .; j_gene: TRBJ1-5; len: 17; CDR3aa: CASSQERSAGGLQPQHF; CDR3nt: TGCGCCAGCAGCCAAGAAAGATCGGCAGGGGGGCTTCAGCCCCAGCATTTT
v_gene: TRBV10-3; d_gene: TRBD1; abundance: once; j_gene: TRBJ1-2; len: 16; CDR3aa: CAISESRDRVEYGYTF; CDR3nt: TGTGCCATCAGTGAGTCAAGAGACAGGGTAGAGTATGGCTACACCTTC
v_gene: TRBV5-1; d_gene: .; abundance: .; j_gene: TRBJ1-2; len: 14; CDR3aa: CASSLEGDLYGYTF; CDR3nt: TGCGCCAGCAGCTTGGAGGGGGACCTCTATGGCTACACCTTC
v_gene: TRBV29-1; d_gene: .; abundance: .; j_gene: TRBJ2-3; len: 11; CDR3aa: CSVEAADTQYF; CDR3nt: TGCAGCGTTGAAGCGGCAGATACGCAGTATTTT
v_gene: TRBV29-1; d_gene: TRBD1; abundance: few; j_gene: TRBJ1-2; len: 15; CDR3aa: CSVSYTGTGGLGYTF; CDR3nt: TGCAGCGTTAGCTACACCGGGACAGGGGGCCTTGGCTACACCTTC
v_gene: TRBV19; d_gene: .; abundance: .; j_gene: TRBJ2-4; len: 16; CDR3aa: CASSIDRVGPKNIQYF; CDR3nt: TGTGCCAGTAGTATAGATCGGGTGGGGCCGAAAAACATTCAGTACTTC
v_gene: TRBV30; d_gene: TRBD1; abundance: .; j_gene: TRBJ2-3; len: 13; CDR3aa: CAWSAIGGQGPYF; CDR3nt: TGTGCCTGGAGCGCCATTGGGGGACAGGGACCGTATTTT
v_gene: TRBV6-6; d_gene: TRBD1; abundance: .; j_gene: TRBJ1-1; len: 15; CDR3aa: CASSNPDRSGTEAFF; CDR3nt: TGTGCCAGCAGTAACCCGGACAGGTCGGGCACTGAAGCTTTCTTT